This section outlines one T cell receptor (beta chain) sequence together with its context. The antigen is not known. These data are taken from a study of cytomegalovirus exposure and HLA in healthy donors. Study as a whole: From about 180 million T cells, an earlier analysis saw roughly 120 million unique TCR beta sequences.

The CDR3 runs to 18 residues. Germline CDR1 reads LNHDA; CDR2 reads SQIVND (reference sequence). V lost 7 bases and J lost 5, with 27 bases in between. Study-wide results and limits: With DRB1 most and HLA-C fewest, TCR association rates differed between HLA loci in a later analysis. An analysis that was carried out later associated 17,000 or so TCR beta sequences with HLA alleles at 0.05 false discovery rate.

Researchers ran the PCR with 60 Vbeta and 13 Jbeta primers. In the authors' methods: About 11 million of 75 million to 85 million unique TCR beta chains were shared, per a later count. Assay: immunoSEQ multiplex PCR; the TCRdb copy retains only in-frame clones and omits some. V, J and clone size were drawn from that table, and D and trimming were deduced from the DNA. The table lists about 150,000 clones, under 85% of them singletons. The chain carries TRBV19 and TRBJ1-5; D gene uncertain. Input material: PBMCs. The receptor was derived from a man younger than 35 in good health and CMV-seronegative. The CDR3 DNA sequence: TGTGCCAGTATCGCAGCCCCCTGGGCCGCCGGGGATGATCAGCCCCAGCATTTT. Encoded protein: CASIAAPWAAGDDQPQHF. The entire variable domain, with the rest obtained from reference TRBV19 and TRBJ1-5, is as follows: DGGITQSPKYLFRKEGQNVTLSCEQNLNHDAMYWYRQDPGQGLRLIYYSQIVNDFQKGDIAEGYSVSREKKESFPLTVTSAQKNPTAFYLCASIAAPWAAGDDQPQHFGDGTRLSIL.